A selection of T cell receptor beta chains follows, all from one sample in a study of T cells in Graves' hyperthyroidism and ophthalmopathy. One entry per CDR3 protein results from TCRdb running MiXCR on the multiplex PCR reads. The data contain fewer than 300,000 distinct CDR3 sequences, approximately 14% of them singletons. The sequenced sample consisted of blood. These receptors all come from a woman aged 50 to 65 with Graves' hyperthyroidism that later progressed to Graves' ophthalmopathy. Each CDR3 is given without its conserved first and last residue. The order of the fields is clone size, J gene, CDR3 length, V gene, CDR3 protein. Size is stated for part of the rows, as once, few or many counts, or as a class when the clone is expanded.

NA	TRBJ1-4	16	TRBV15	ATSRRLGTGQGLLKLF
many	TRBJ2-1	12	TRBV3-1	ASSSRTGHNEQF
NA	TRBJ1-5	13	TRBV27	ASSLSAGLGQPQH
NA	TRBJ2-5	10	TRBV29-1	GVVGNQETQY
NA	TRBJ2-4	12	TRBV9	ASSVDIAKNIQY
NA	TRBJ1-5	14	TRBV19	ASKLSKGQGKEPQH
many	TRBJ2-1	15	TRBV18	ASSLFLGLAGVEEQF
many	TRBJ1-3	13	TRBV6-6	ASSYTIHSGNTIY
many	TRBJ1-1	12	TRBV5-1	ASSSGQGRTEAF
NA	TRBJ2-4	13	TRBV25-1	ASSPDRQGVVIQY
NA	TRBJ1-6	16	TRBV13	ASSLNTRRRSYNSPLH
many	TRBJ2-3	12	TRBV18	ASSFQDSGDTQY
NA	TRBJ2-5	12	TRBV6-1	ASSRQGRGETQY
NA	TRBJ2-1	16	TRBV5-1	ASSPGLAGGSSYNEQF
many	TRBJ2-7	12	TRBV30	AWRRLAVTGEQY
many	TRBJ2-5	13	TRBV20-1	SARKGQGSQETQY
few	TRBJ1-1	11	TRBV20-1	SADRGHYTEAF
NA	TRBJ1-2	11	TRBV6-1	ASSYPGNYGYT
NA	TRBJ2-7	13	TRBV10-3	AISDTGESSYEQY
NA	TRBJ2-3	14	TRBV10-2	ASGLAGGPGTDTQY
many	TRBJ1-2	13	TRBV11-2	ASSNRDRPNYGYT
NA	TRBJ1-2	13	TRBV2	ASGTSRGGRDGCT
many	TRBJ1-4	11	TRBV11-2	ASAVEGNEKLF
few	TRBJ2-7	13	TRBV4-1	ASSQEVQGSRGLY
many	TRBJ2-7	13	TRBV6-1	ASKRDQGSPYEQY
NA	TRBJ1-1	14	TRBV3-1	ASSQGYSALNTEAF
many	TRBJ2-7	11	TRBV6-5	ASSYDSSYEQY